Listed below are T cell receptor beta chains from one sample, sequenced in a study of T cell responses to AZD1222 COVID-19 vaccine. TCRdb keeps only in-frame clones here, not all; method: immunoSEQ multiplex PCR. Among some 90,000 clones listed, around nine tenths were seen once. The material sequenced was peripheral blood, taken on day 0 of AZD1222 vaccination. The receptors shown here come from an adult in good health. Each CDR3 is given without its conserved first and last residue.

CDR3aa: ASSLRSNTEAF
v_gene: TRBV5-1
j_gene: TRBJ1-1

CDR3aa: ASSLPPDSPLH
v_gene: TRBV5-8
j_gene: TRBJ1-6

CDR3aa: ASSHSGRGPTDTQY
v_gene: TRBV3-1/TRBV3-2
j_gene: TRBJ2-3

CDR3aa: ASSQELGTGTEAF
v_gene: TRBV3-1/TRBV3-2
j_gene: TRBJ1-1

CDR3aa: AWSVQGGGYT
v_gene: TRBV30
j_gene: TRBJ1-2

CDR3aa: ASSIGSDDGYT
v_gene: TRBV19
j_gene: TRBJ1-2

CDR3aa: ASSLTGEDGT
v_gene: TRBV5-5
j_gene: TRBJ1-2

CDR3aa: ASRPTSSGGATDTQY
v_gene: TRBV7-2
j_gene: TRBJ2-3

CDR3aa: ASSFHRGRRGYT
v_gene: TRBV7-9
j_gene: TRBJ1-2

CDR3aa: ASSLSLGGSGNTIY
v_gene: TRBV7-9
j_gene: TRBJ1-3

CDR3aa: ASSQEGGRETQY
v_gene: TRBV4-2
j_gene: TRBJ2-5

CDR3aa: ASSLQGQHGYT
v_gene: TRBV5-4
j_gene: TRBJ1-2

CDR3aa: ASSSGRNLNTEAF
v_gene: TRBV19
j_gene: TRBJ1-1

CDR3aa: AAGREMNTEAF
v_gene: TRBV30
j_gene: TRBJ1-1

CDR3aa: ASSDPAGGSYEQY
v_gene: TRBV19
j_gene: TRBJ2-7

CDR3aa: ASSQDRYTQY
v_gene: TRBV3-1/TRBV3-2
j_gene: TRBJ2-3

CDR3aa: ASSLELIMNTEAF
v_gene: TRBV5-4
j_gene: TRBJ1-1

CDR3aa: ASKASGDLYEQY
v_gene: TRBV6-5
j_gene: TRBJ2-7

CDR3aa: AIRYDRVGEQF
v_gene: TRBV10-3
j_gene: TRBJ2-1

CDR3aa: ASSLTPPGGGNYEQY
v_gene: TRBV7-2
j_gene: TRBJ2-7

CDR3aa: ASSRGPYTGELF
v_gene: TRBV28
j_gene: TRBJ2-2

CDR3aa: AASQGWYQPQH
v_gene: TRBV6-5
j_gene: TRBJ1-5

CDR3aa: ASSRQGNTGELF
v_gene: TRBV7-2
j_gene: TRBJ2-2

CDR3aa: ASSLTGLAGDGYGF
v_gene: TRBV7-9
j_gene: TRBJ2-1

CDR3aa: SHLSGGYNEQF
v_gene: TRBV29-1
j_gene: TRBJ2-1

CDR3aa: ASSRAGGHRNSPLH
v_gene: TRBV19
j_gene: TRBJ1-6

CDR3aa: ASSLDPSTDTQY
v_gene: TRBV5-1
j_gene: TRBJ2-3

CDR3aa: ASIGQGAGNTIY
v_gene: TRBV28
j_gene: TRBJ1-3

CDR3aa: ASRLDRQETQY
v_gene: TRBV27
j_gene: TRBJ2-5